A single sample gave rise to the 25 T cell receptor beta chains below, sequenced in a study of blood T cell repertoires in COVID-19. Method: immunoSEQ multiplex PCR; TCRdb's copy keeps in-frame clones and lacks some. The sample yields about 33,000 clones, 85% to 90% seen once. Specimen: peripheral blood. These receptors all stem from a human donor in a cohort sampled during active COVID-19.

The genes are TRBV12-3 or TRBV12-4 and TRBJ2-5; D possibly corresponds to TRBD1 (5 bases). This CDR3 has 13 amino acids. The V end lost 5 bases, the J end lost 7 bases, and 14 bases lay between the germline ends. The CDR3 DNA is TGTGCCAGCAGTCTGGGGCTGAGGTGGACCCAGTACTTC. It yields the protein CASSLGLRWTQYF.

The rearrangement joins TRBV28 to TRBJ2-3, with D tentatively TRBD2 (7 bases). With 5 bases removed from V and 2 bases from J, the gap between germline ends came to 20 bases. CDR3 size: 17 residues. Germline values: CDR1 MDHEN, CDR2 SYDVKM. CDR3 sequence (DNA): TGTGCCAGCAGTCCAAGACCGAGGGGGGGGGCCACAGATACGCAGTATTTT. This translates into CASSPRPRGGATDTQYF.

This clone was observed a handful of times. V is TRBV27 and J is TRBJ2-1, with TRBD2 matching 10 bases. Germline trimming cut 2 bases from V and 8 bases from J; bases unmatched to any gene: 6. This CDR3 is 15 amino acids long. Looked up from germline, CDR1 is MNHEY and CDR2 is SMNVEV (reference sequence). CDR3 in amino acids: CASSLLAGVRYEQFF. Written as DNA, the CDR3 is TGTGCCAGCAGTTTACTAGCGGGAGTACGGTATGAGCAGTTCTTC.

The CDR3 here is CASSQEGTTLSTDTQYF. CDR3 DNA sequence: TGTGCCAGCAGCCAAGAGGGGACTACCCTTAGCACAGATACGCAGTATTTT. The chain carries TRBV3-1 (or the pseudogene TRBV3-2) and TRBJ2-3; 7 positions match TRBD2. This CDR3 is built from 17 residues. Germline V gene data show CDR1 as LGHDT and CDR2 as YNNKEL (reference sequence). J lost 0 bases, V lost 0 bases, and 6 bases had no gene match.

This clone is a singleton in its sample. V is TRBV29-1 and J is TRBJ2-1; possible D gene TRBD2, 6 bases. This CDR3 comprises 16 residues. Trimming left V 0 bases short and J 1 base short, with 13 bases between. Per the germline V gene, CDR1 is SQVTM and CDR2 is ANQGSEA. Here the CDR3 DNA reads TGCAGCGTTGAAGACTGGCCCGGGAGATCCTACAATGAGCAGTTCTTC. Protein product: CSVEDWPGRSYNEQFF.

V is TRBV5-4 and J is TRBJ1-5, with 8 bases aligning to TRBD1. The V and J ends lost 4 bases and 7 bases, in that order; junction bases with no gene match: 4. CDR1 SGHNT and CDR2 YYREEE come from the germline V gene (reference sequence). The CDR3 contains 13 residues. CDR3 nucleotides: TGTGCCAGCAGCCCGGGACAGGACCAGCCCCAGCATTTT. This gives the protein CASSPGQDQPQHF.

V gene TRBV11-2 combines with J gene TRBJ2-3; 9 nucleotides match TRBD1. Germline V CDR1 and CDR2: SGHAT, FQNNGV. J was trimmed by 7 bases and V by 4 bases; bases with no gene match: 3. This CDR3 contains 13 residues. The CDR3 region has the DNA TGTGCCAGCAGCTCACAGGGGGCTCATACGCAGTATTTT. Amino acids: CASSSQGAHTQYF.

The rearrangement joins TRBV6-5 to TRBJ2-1; D might be TRBD1 (6 bases). CDR3 size: 16 residues. V gave up 1 base and J gave up 2 bases, with 12 bases separating them. Germline V lookup: CDR1 MNHEY, CDR2 SVGAGI. The CDR3 DNA reads as TGTGCCAGCAGTTACTTAAAAGGGGGAACCTACAATGAGCAGTTCTTC. Translated: CASSYLKGGTYNEQFF.

The genes are TRBV18 and TRBJ1-2, with TRBD1 identical over 7 bases. Per germline, CDR1 KGHSH and CDR2 LQKENI. This CDR3 has 15 residues. The V and J ends lost 2 bases and 4 bases, in that order; junction bases with no gene match: 7. The CDR3: CASSPVEGAGYGYTF. The CDR3, as DNA: TGTGCCAGCTCACCAGTCGAGGGGGCTGGCTATGGCTACACCTTC.

V is TRBV5-1 and J is TRBJ2-7; 7 bases line up with TRBD1. Germline CDR1 and CDR2: SGHRS and YFSETQ. The junction had 10 bases not matched to a gene; V was cut back by 4 bases and J by 6 bases. CDR3 length: 14 residues. As DNA, the CDR3 is TGCGCCAGCAGCCCACAGGACAGGTACCCCGAGCAGTACTTC. It encodes CASSPQDRYPEQYF.

The chain couples TRBV7-3 to TRBJ2-1; 7 bases agree with TRBD2. The trim removed 0 bases at V and 7 bases at J, leaving 6 bases unmatched. The CDR3 runs to 15 residues. CDR1 and CDR2 (germline): SGHTA, FQGTGA. The CDR3, as DNA: TGTGCCAGCAGCTTAACGGGAGGGTCTGGGAATGAGCAGTTCTTC. It yields the protein CASSLTGGSGNEQFF.

The gene calls are TRBV12-2 and TRBJ2-7; the DNA was not used to check the table's D call, TRBD1. TRBV12-2 is labeled a pseudogene. The CDR3 runs to 17 residues. CDR3 DNA: TGTGCAAGTCGCTTAGCGACCTGGACACGGACCTACGAAGAGCAGTACTTC. Its translation is CASRLATWTRTYEEQYF.

The chain couples TRBV5-8 to TRBJ2-7; D unclear. This CDR3 is built from 11 residues. V dropped 4 bases and J dropped 7 bases, with 9 bases sitting between them. Germline V lookup: CDR1 SGHTS, CDR2 YDEGEE. CDR3 sequence reads: CASSKLIEQYF. CDR3 bases: TGTGCCAGCAGCAAACTCATAGAGCAGTACTTC.

This clone occurred a few times. J is TRBJ1-5 and V is TRBV7-8; TRBD1 matches at 7 bases. V shed 5 bases, J shed 0 bases, and the junction held 4 bases outside the gene matches. This CDR3 is 15 amino acids long. Germline V lookup: CDR1 SGHVS, CDR2 FQNEAQ. The CDR3 loop reads CASSRDSYSNQPQHF. The CDR3 DNA reads TGTGCCAGCAGCCGGGACAGTTATAGCAATCAGCCCCAGCATTTT.

This clone was seen a single time. The chain joins TRBV25-1 to TRBJ2-1, with D possibly being TRBD1 (6 bases). The germline V gene has CDR1 MGHDK and CDR2 SYGVNS. Trimming removed 4 bases from V and 2 bases from J, with 18 bases in between. This CDR3 contains 17 residues. The CDR3: CASSGLQGSYPYNEQFF. The DNA of the CDR3 is TGTGCCAGCAGTGGCCTACAGGGAAGTTATCCCTACAATGAGCAGTTCTTC. Combining the CDR3 with reference TRBV25-1 and TRBJ2-1 gives the whole variable domain EADIYQTPRYLVIGTGKKITLECSQTMGHDKMYWYQQDPGMELHLIHYSYGVNSTEKGDLSSESTVSRIRTEHFPLTLESARPSHTSQYLCASSGLQGSYPYNEQFFGPGTRLTVL.

The chain links TRBV2 to TRBJ1-1; a possible D gene is TRBD1 (5 bases). V gave up 4 bases and J gave up 5 bases, with 8 bases separating them. The germline CDR1 and CDR2 sequences are SNHLY and FYNNEI. There are 12 residues in the CDR3. The DNA for the CDR3 is TGTGCCAGCAGTGCAAGGACAACTGAAGCTTTCTTT. It codes for CASSARTTEAFF.

The chain uses TRBV10-3 and TRBJ1-2; unclear D gene. Germline V gene data show CDR1 as ENHRY and CDR2 as SYGVKD. This CDR3 region has 18 residues. V was pared by 2 bases and J by 0 bases, with 19 bases between. CDR3 bases: TGTGCCATCAGTGAGCCCAGGATCGGGAGCGGGGCTAACTATGGCTACACCTTC. Protein product: CAISEPRIGSGANYGYTF.

This chain uses TRBV21-1 with TRBJ1-2; the listed D gene, TRBD1, was not tested against the DNA. TRBV21-1 is a pseudogene locus. The CDR3 totals 17 residues. CDR3 sequence: CASSKGPRTVRVYGYTF. The CDR3 DNA is TGTGCCAGCAGCAAAGGACCCAGGACAGTAAGAGTCTATGGCTACACCTTC.

V and J are TRBV19 and TRBJ1-5; 10 bases align to TRBD1. V gave up 8 bases and J gave up 2 bases; unmatched junction bases: 9. CDR1 is LNHDA and CDR2 is SQIVND in the germline V gene (reference sequence). The CDR3 spans 16 residues. CDR3 sequence reads: CASAPGDRGGNQPQHF. In DNA, the CDR3 is TGTGCCAGTGCCCCGGGGGACAGGGGAGGCAATCAGCCCCAGCATTTT.

The V and J genes are TRBV4-1 and TRBJ1-2, with TRBD1 matching over 7 bases. This CDR3 has 15 residues. Germline CDR1 and CDR2: MGHRA and YSYEKL. Trimming cost V 5 bases and J 1 base; bases outside gene matches: 7. The CDR3 coding sequence is TGCGCCAGCAGCTATCGACAGGGACGTAACTATGGCTACACCTTC. It specifies CASSYRQGRNYGYTF.

V and J are TRBV12-5 and TRBJ2-2; possible D gene TRBD2, 7 bases. Germline values: CDR1 LGHNT, CDR2 FRNRAP. Trimming removed 3 bases at V and 5 bases at J, with 16 bases between. The CDR3 loop spans 16 amino acids. In DNA form, the CDR3 reads TGTGCTAGTGGTTTAACGGGGGCGGGGGATACCGGGGAGCTGTTTTTT. Translated, it gives CASGLTGAGDTGELFF.

The chain recombines TRBV28 with TRBJ2-6, with D possibly matching TRBD2 (6 bases). CDR1 is MDHEN and CDR2 is SYDVKM in the germline V gene. The germline V and J ends were trimmed by 7 bases and 2 bases, with 12 bases remaining between them. The CDR3 has 15 residues. The DNA for the CDR3 is TGTGCCAGCACCTTCCAGCGGGCTGGGGCCAACGTCCTGACTTTC. As protein: CASTFQRAGANVLTF.

V gene TRBV5-1 combines with J gene TRBJ2-5, with no clear D. The V end was cut by 7 bases, the J end by 4 bases, with 11 bases between. This CDR3 spans 12 amino acids. Germline-derived CDR1 and CDR2 are SGHRS and YFSETQ. CDR3 protein: CASHREGETQYF. The CDR3 DNA follows: TGCGCCAGCCACAGAGAAGGAGAGACCCAGTACTTC.

The genes are TRBV7-9 and TRBJ2-3; 9 positions agree with TRBD2. The length of the CDR3 is 15 residues. Germline-derived CDR1 and CDR2 are SEHNR and FQNEAQ (reference sequence). The trim removed 5 bases at V and 3 bases at J, leaving 6 bases unmatched. Here the CDR3 DNA reads TGTGCCAGCAGCCTCGGACTAGCGATTACAGATACGCAGTATTTT. Its translation is CASSLGLAITDTQYF.

CDR3 region: CASSSSGGEQYF. DNA for the CDR3: TGTGCCAGCAGCTCCTCGGGAGGCGAGCAGTACTTC. J is TRBJ2-7 and V is TRBV5-6; 7 bases line up with TRBD2. CDR3 length: 12 amino acids. The ends lost 3 bases at V and 6 bases at J; junction bases unmatched: 3. Looked up from germline, CDR1 is SGHDT and CDR2 is YYEEEE.